The 17 T cell receptor beta chains below were found in one sample sequenced in a study of blood T cell repertoires in COVID-19. Measured with immunoSEQ multiplex PCR; TCRdb has only the in-frame clones, and not every one. The table has about 170,000 clones, approximately 80% seen once. The specimen was peripheral blood. The receptors shown here come from a woman of 80 years or more with COVID-19, enrolled during active disease.

This sequence joins TRBV5-4 and TRBJ1-2, with D perhaps matching TRBD1 (6 bases). Germline lookup yields CDR1 SGHNT and CDR2 YYREEE (reference sequence). V shed 0 bases and J shed 8 bases, with 17 bases lying between them. CDR3 size: 15 residues. Written as DNA, the CDR3 is TGTGCCAGCAGCTTGGAGGTGGCCAGGGGATACGGCTACACCTTC. Translated: CASSLEVARGYGYTF.

This clone was observed once. V is TRBV5-1 and J is TRBJ1-3; the D is unclear. Germline-derived CDR1 and CDR2 are SGHRS and YFSETQ. The CDR3 is 13 amino acids. V was cut by 5 bases and J by 0 bases, with 6 bases left in between. The chain's CDR3 is CASRTASGNTIYF. CDR3 nucleotide sequence: TGCGCCAGCAGAACAGCCTCTGGAAACACCATATATTTT. The full variable domain, in which reference TRBV5-1 and TRBJ1-3 provide the parts outside the CDR3, is KAGVTQTPRYLIKTRGQQVTLSCSPISGHRSVSWYQQTPGQGLQFLFEYFSETQRNKGNFPGRFSGRQFSNSRSEMNVSTLELGDSALYLCASRTASGNTIYFGEGSWLTVV.

V gene TRBV5-4 combines with J gene TRBJ2-7, with D possibly TRBD2 on 7 matching bases. The germline V gene has CDR1 SGHNT and CDR2 YYREEE (reference sequence). The CDR3 has 16 residues. The V end was cut by 1 base, the J end by 4 bases, with 18 bases between. CDR3 sequence: CASSLTPGGGVYEQYF. In DNA, the CDR3 is TGTGCCAGCAGCTTGACCCCGGGCGGGGGCGTATACGAGCAGTACTTC.

The chain combines TRBV7-3 with TRBJ2-2; D may be TRBD1 (6 bases). The CDR3 is 15 amino acids. Trimming shortened V by 5 bases and J by 3 bases, and 13 bases separated the two germline ends. The V gene's germline CDR1 is SGHTA and CDR2 FQGTGA. CDR3 bases: TGTGCCAGCAGCCCCAGACAGGCATACACCGGGGAGCTGTTTTTT. Its protein product is CASSPRQAYTGELFF.

The chain combines TRBV6-5 with TRBJ1-5, with a tentative D call TRBD1 (6 bases). This CDR3 contains 15 residues. Germline loops: CDR1 MNHEY, CDR2 SVGAGI. The V end lost 4 bases, the J end lost 7 bases, and 17 bases lay between the germline ends. This chain's CDR3 is CASSFSTGRRQPQHF. DNA for the CDR3: TGTGCCAGCAGTTTTTCGACAGGACGACGGCAGCCCCAGCATTTT.

The chain is built from TRBV5-5 and TRBJ2-1, with D possibly matching TRBD2 (6 bases). Looked up from germline, CDR1 is SGHKS and CDR2 is YYEKEE (reference sequence). The CDR3 spans 17 residues. With 6 bases removed from V and 9 bases from J, the gap between germline ends came to 28 bases. The CDR3 DNA follows: TGTGCCAGCAAAACGTCGACCTCGGGACTGGCAATGGGTGAGCAGTTCTTC. Its protein is CASKTSTSGLAMGEQFF.

The chain links TRBV25-1 to TRBJ1-5; D is possibly TRBD1 (6 bases). CDR3 length: 13 residues. V dropped 2 bases and J dropped 9 bases, with 11 bases sitting between them. The germline V gene has CDR1 MGHDK and CDR2 SYGVNS. The CDR3 loop is CASSETGLGPQHF. CDR3 sequence (DNA): TGTGCCAGCAGTGAAACAGGGCTGGGGCCCCAGCATTTT.

The chain has TRBV11-3 and TRBJ1-1, with a tentative D call TRBD1 (6 bases). Deletions cut 0 bases from V and 8 bases from J, with 7 bases between. Germline loops: CDR1 SGHNT, CDR2 YENEEA. This CDR3 spans 12 amino acids. CDR3 in DNA: TGTGCCAGCAGCTTAGAAAGGGGGGAAGCTTTCTTT. Translation: CASSLERGEAFF.

This clone was counted a few times. The genes are TRBV11-2 and TRBJ1-2; D unresolved. The CDR3 runs to 14 residues. Germline V CDR1 and CDR2: SGHAT, FQNNGV. V lost 3 bases, J lost 4 bases, and 12 bases lay in between. DNA of the CDR3: TGTGCCAGCAGCTTCAGTGTTTCTCGCTATGGCTACACCTTC. Translated, it gives CASSFSVSRYGYTF.

The chain links TRBV7-6 to TRBJ2-2, with 7 positions matching TRBD1. This CDR3 is built from 19 residues. J lost 5 bases, V lost 2 bases, and 17 bases had no gene match. Per the germline V gene, CDR1 is SGHVS and CDR2 is FNYEAQ. CDR3 sequence (DNA): TGTGCCAGCAGCTTATCCCAATTCTCAACGGGACAGCTTACCGGGGAGCTGTTTTTT. Residues: CASSLSQFSTGQLTGELFF.

Notes on this clone: One end of the junction varies from germline; a read error may be responsible. The rearrangement uses TRBV19 and TRBJ1-6; weak D call: TRBD1 (6 bases). The CDR3 spans 12 residues. Germline CDR1 LNHDA, CDR2 SQIVND (reference sequence). CDR3 loop: CASSARTGTLFF. The CDR3, as DNA: TGTGCCAGTAGTGCTCGAACCGGGACACTCTTTTTT.

This clone was counted a few times. The CDR3 coding sequence is TGTGCCACCAGGGGAGATCATGAGCAGTTCTTC. This sequence encodes CATRGDHEQFF. The rearrangement joins TRBV25-1 to TRBJ2-1, with D perhaps TRBD1 (6 bases). Germline V gene data show CDR1 as MGHDK and CDR2 as SYGVNS. CDR3 size: 11 residues. Deletions cut 10 bases from V and 8 bases from J, with 12 bases between. The full variable domain, completed using reference TRBV25-1 and TRBJ2-1, is EADIYQTPRYLVIGTGKKITLECSQTMGHDKMYWYQQDPGMELHLIHYSYGVNSTEKGDLSSESTVSRIRTEHFPLTLESARPSHTSQYLCATRGDHEQFFGPGTRLTVL.

The gene calls are TRBV3-1 (or the pseudogene TRBV3-2) and TRBJ2-1; TRBD2 might be the D (6 bases). Looked up from germline, CDR1 is LGHDT and CDR2 is YNNKEL (reference sequence). The CDR3 loop spans 15 amino acids. Trimming stripped 4 bases from V and 6 bases from J, with 16 bases between. CDR3 nucleotides: TGTGCCAGCAGCCTTTCCGGGAGCGGTCGCAATGAGCAGTTCTTC. It yields the protein CASSLSGSGRNEQFF.

This clone appeared a single time. This rearrangement joins TRBV19 to TRBJ2-7; maybe TRBD2 (6 bases). The CDR3 extends over 14 amino acids. The germline CDR1 and CDR2 sequences are LNHDA and SQIVND (reference sequence). Trimming took 7 bases from V and 5 from J, leaving 18 bases between them. CDR3 DNA: TGTGCCAGTACCAACGTGGGGGGTGGCAACGAGCAGTACTTC. Translation: CASTNVGGGNEQYF.

V and J are TRBV3-1 (or the pseudogene TRBV3-2) and TRBJ2-2; a possible D gene is TRBD2 (5 bases). The length of the CDR3 is 15 residues. Trimming took off 1 base at V and 5 bases at J, with 11 bases between the two ends. From germline, CDR1 is LGHDT and CDR2 YNNKEL (reference sequence). CDR3 DNA: TGTGCCAGCAGCCAAGGCGCTAGCTTTACCGGGGAGCTGTTTTTT. Its protein product is CASSQGASFTGELFF.

The CDR3 spells CASSSIQGRETQYF. CDR3 DNA: TGCGCCAGCAGCTCCATCCAGGGCCGGGAGACCCAGTACTTC. This chain joins TRBV4-1 and TRBJ2-5, with a tentative D call TRBD1 (5 bases). The V end was cut by 5 bases, the J end by 5 bases, with 15 bases between. CDR3 length: 14 residues. From germline, CDR1 is MGHRA and CDR2 YSYEKL.

The chain carries TRBV2 and TRBJ2-3, with 9 bases fitting TRBD2. The CDR3 length is 15 residues. Trimming cost V 6 bases and J 5 bases; bases outside gene matches: 9. Germline lookup yields CDR1 SNHLY and CDR2 FYNNEI. In DNA form, the CDR3 reads TGTGCCAGCAGGCGTAGAAGCGGGGGGCGAGATACGCAGTATTTT. Amino acids: CASRRRSGGRDTQYF.